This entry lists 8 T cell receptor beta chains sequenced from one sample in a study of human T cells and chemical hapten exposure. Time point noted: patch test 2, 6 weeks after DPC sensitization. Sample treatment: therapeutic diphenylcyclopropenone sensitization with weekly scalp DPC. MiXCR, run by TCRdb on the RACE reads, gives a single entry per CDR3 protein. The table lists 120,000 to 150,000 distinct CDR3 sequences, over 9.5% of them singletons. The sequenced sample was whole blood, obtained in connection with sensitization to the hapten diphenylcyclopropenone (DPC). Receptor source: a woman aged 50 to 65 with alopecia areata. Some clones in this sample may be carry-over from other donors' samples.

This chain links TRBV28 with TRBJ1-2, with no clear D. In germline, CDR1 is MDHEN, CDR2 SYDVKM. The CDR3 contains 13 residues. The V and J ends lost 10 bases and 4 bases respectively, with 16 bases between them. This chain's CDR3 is CATTLGLGYGYTF. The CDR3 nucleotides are TGTGCCACCACCCTCGGACTGGGCTATGGCTACACCTTC.

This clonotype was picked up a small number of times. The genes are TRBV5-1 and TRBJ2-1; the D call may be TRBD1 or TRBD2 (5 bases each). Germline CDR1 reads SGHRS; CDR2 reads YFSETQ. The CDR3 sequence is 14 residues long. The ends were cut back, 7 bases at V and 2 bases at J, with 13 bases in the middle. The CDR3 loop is CASVGEGPYNEQFF. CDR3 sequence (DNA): TGCGCCAGCGTAGGAGAGGGACCCTACAATGAGCAGTTCTTC.

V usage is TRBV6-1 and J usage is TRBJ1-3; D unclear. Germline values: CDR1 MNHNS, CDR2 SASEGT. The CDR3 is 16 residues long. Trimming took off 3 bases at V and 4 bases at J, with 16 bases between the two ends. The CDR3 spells CASSEIPRAGGNTIYF. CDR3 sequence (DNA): TGTGCCAGCAGTGAGATCCCCCGGGCAGGCGGAAACACCATATATTTT.

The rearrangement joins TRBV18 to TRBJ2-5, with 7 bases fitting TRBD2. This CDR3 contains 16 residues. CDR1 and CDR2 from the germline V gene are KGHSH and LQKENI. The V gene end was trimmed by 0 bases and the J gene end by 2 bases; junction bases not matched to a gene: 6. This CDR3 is CASSPPGAGRQETQYF. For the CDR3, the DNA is TGTGCCAGCTCACCACCGGGAGCGGGGCGGCAAGAGACCCAGTACTTC. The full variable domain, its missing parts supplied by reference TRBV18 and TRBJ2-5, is NAGVMQNPRHLVRRRGQEARLRCSPMKGHSHVYWYRQLPEEGLKFMVYLQKENIIDESGMPKERFSAEFPKEGPSILRIQQVVRGDSAAYFCASSPPGAGRQETQYFGPGTRLLVL.

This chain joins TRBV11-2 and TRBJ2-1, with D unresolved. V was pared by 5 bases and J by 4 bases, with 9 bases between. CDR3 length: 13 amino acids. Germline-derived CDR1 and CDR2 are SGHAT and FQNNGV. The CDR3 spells CASSPQLYNEQFF. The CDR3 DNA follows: TGTGCCAGCAGCCCCCAACTTTACAATGAGCAGTTCTTC.

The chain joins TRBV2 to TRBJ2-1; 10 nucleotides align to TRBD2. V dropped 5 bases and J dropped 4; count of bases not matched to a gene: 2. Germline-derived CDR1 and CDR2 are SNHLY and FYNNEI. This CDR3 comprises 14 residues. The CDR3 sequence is CASSLLAGYNEQFF. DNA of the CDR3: TGTGCCAGCAGTCTACTAGCGGGGTACAATGAGCAGTTCTTC.

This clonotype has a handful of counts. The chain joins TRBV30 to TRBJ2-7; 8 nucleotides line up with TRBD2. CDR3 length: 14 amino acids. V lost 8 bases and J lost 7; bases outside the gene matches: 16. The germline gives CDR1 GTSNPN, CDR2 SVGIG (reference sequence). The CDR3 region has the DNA TGTGCCGGCGGCCTACTAGCGGCCTCTAAAGAGCAGTACTTC. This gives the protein CAGGLLAASKEQYF.

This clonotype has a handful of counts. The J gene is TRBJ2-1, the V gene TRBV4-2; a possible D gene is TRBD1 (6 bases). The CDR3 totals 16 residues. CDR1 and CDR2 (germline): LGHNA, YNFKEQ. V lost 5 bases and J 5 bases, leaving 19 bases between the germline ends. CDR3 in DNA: TGTGCCAGCAGCACCCGACTGGGGACAACCCACAATGAGCAGTTCTTC. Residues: CASSTRLGTTHNEQFF.